A selection of T cell receptor beta chains follows, all from one sample in a study of cytomegalovirus exposure and HLA in healthy donors. The repertoire was sequenced with immunoSEQ multiplex PCR; TCRdb's copy has only in-frame clones and lacks some. The table lists fewer than 90,000 clones, approximately 76% of them singletons. Source material: PBMCs. The receptors were sampled from a male donor in good health and CMV-seronegative. The CDR3 runs from the conserved cysteine through the conserved F or W.

j_call: TRBJ2-3; cdr3_length: 16; v_call: TRBV5-1; cdr3_aa: CASSLGLAGITDTQYF
j_call: TRBJ1-2; cdr3_length: 15; v_call: TRBV6-1; cdr3_aa: CASSVPGQGYYGYTF
j_call: TRBJ1-1; cdr3_length: 14; v_call: TRBV6-5; cdr3_aa: CASSYRTGRTEAFF
j_call: TRBJ1-5; cdr3_length: 13; v_call: TRBV2; cdr3_aa: CASSDREDQPQHF
j_call: TRBJ2-1; cdr3_length: 19; v_call: TRBV7-2; cdr3_aa: CASSLFRSGTSGGGDEQFF
j_call: TRBJ2-1; cdr3_length: 15; v_call: TRBV19; cdr3_aa: CASRSERSSYNEQFF
j_call: TRBJ2-1; cdr3_length: 15; v_call: TRBV6-1; cdr3_aa: CASSDTSGRVHEQFF
j_call: TRBJ1-2; cdr3_length: 14; v_call: TRBV27; cdr3_aa: CASSLISANYGYTF
j_call: NA; cdr3_length: 17; v_call: TRBV5-1; cdr3_aa: CASSLIPLYSISYEQYF
j_call: TRBJ2-2; cdr3_length: 16; v_call: TRBV21-1; cdr3_aa: CASSKRRDRLPGELFF
j_call: TRBJ2-5; cdr3_length: 14; v_call: TRBV5-4; cdr3_aa: CASSLVSGEETQYF
j_call: TRBJ1-5; cdr3_length: 18; v_call: TRBV11-2; cdr3_aa: CASSPGTGSGLSNQPQHF
j_call: TRBJ2-1; cdr3_length: 11; v_call: TRBV30; cdr3_aa: CAWSEGDEQFF
j_call: TRBJ1-2; cdr3_length: 14; v_call: TRBV15; cdr3_aa: CATSRDPPRGGYTF
j_call: NA; cdr3_length: 14; v_call: TRBV5-6; cdr3_aa: CASSPGLETYEQYF
j_call: TRBJ2-7; cdr3_length: 13; v_call: TRBV28; cdr3_aa: CASGAGIGNEQYF
j_call: TRBJ1-5; cdr3_length: 12; v_call: TRBV7-9; cdr3_aa: CASAREDQPQHF
j_call: TRBJ1-2; cdr3_length: 16; v_call: TRBV27; cdr3_aa: CAKIWDCTRTGYGYTF
j_call: TRBJ1-1; cdr3_length: 12; v_call: TRBV6-1; cdr3_aa: CASSPAGGQAFF
j_call: TRBJ2-3; cdr3_length: 15; v_call: TRBV14; cdr3_aa: CASSLSGFGADTQYF
j_call: TRBJ2-5; cdr3_length: 14; v_call: TRBV9; cdr3_aa: CASSVGGSQETQYF
j_call: TRBJ1-5; cdr3_length: 13; v_call: TRBV19; cdr3_aa: CASSIAGNQPQHF